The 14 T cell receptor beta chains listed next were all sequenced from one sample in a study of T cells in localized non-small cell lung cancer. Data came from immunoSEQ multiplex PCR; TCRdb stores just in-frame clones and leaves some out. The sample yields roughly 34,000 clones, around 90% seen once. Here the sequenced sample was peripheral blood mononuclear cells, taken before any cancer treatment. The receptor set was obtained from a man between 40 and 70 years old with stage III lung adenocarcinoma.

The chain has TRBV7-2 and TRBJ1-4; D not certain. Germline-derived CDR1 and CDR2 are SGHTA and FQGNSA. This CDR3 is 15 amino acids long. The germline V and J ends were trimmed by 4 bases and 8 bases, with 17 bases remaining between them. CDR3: CASSSTGPRGEKLFF. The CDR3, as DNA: TGTGCCAGCAGCTCGACGGGCCCCCGCGGGGAAAAACTGTTTTTT.

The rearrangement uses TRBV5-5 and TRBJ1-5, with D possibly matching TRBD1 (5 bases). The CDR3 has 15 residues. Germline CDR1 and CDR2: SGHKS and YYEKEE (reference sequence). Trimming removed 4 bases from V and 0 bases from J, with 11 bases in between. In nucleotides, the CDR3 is TGTGCCAGCAGCCCACAGGCCTATAGCAATCAGCCCCAGCATTTT. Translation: CASSPQAYSNQPQHF.

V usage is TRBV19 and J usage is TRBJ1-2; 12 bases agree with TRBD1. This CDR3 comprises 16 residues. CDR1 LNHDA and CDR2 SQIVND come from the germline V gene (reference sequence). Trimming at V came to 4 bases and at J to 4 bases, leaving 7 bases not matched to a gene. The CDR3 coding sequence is TGTGCCAGTAGTAGAGGGACAGGGGGCGCCGGCTATGGCTACACCTTC. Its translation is CASSRGTGGAGYGYTF.

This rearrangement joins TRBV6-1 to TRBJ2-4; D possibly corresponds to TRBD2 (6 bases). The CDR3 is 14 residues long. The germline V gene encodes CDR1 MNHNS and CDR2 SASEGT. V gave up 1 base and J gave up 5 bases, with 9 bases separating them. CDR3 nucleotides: TGTGCCAGCAGTGAAGGCGGGGTACAAAACATTCAGTACTTC. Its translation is CASSEGGVQNIQYF.

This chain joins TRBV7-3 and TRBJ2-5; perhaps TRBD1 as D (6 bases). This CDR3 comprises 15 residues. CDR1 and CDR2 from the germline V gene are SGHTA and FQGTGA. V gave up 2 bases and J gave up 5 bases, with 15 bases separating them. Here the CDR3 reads CASSLGSRGGETQYF. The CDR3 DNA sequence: TGTGCCAGCAGCTTAGGTTCCAGGGGCGGGGAGACCCAGTACTTC.

The CDR3 sequence is CASSLAASGQETQYF. The CDR3 DNA sequence: TGTGCCAGCAGCTTAGCGGCTAGCGGACAAGAGACCCAGTACTTC. The gene calls are TRBV7-6 and TRBJ2-5; 7 bases line up with TRBD2. This CDR3 comprises 15 residues. Germline trimming cut 0 bases from V and 2 bases from J; bases unmatched to any gene: 3. The V gene's germline CDR1 is SGHVS and CDR2 FNYEAQ.

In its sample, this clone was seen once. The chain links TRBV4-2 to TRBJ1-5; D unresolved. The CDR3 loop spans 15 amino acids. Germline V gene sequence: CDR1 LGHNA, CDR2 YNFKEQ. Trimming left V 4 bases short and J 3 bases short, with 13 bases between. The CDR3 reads CASSPSAVPNQPQHF. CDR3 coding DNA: TGTGCCAGCAGCCCAAGTGCTGTACCCAATCAGCCCCAGCATTTT.

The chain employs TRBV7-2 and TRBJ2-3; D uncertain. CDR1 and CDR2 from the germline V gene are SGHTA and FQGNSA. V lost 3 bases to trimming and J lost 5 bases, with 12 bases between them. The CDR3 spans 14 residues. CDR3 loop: CASSFDALIDTQYF. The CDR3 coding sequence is TGTGCCAGCAGCTTCGACGCTTTGATAGATACGCAGTATTTT.

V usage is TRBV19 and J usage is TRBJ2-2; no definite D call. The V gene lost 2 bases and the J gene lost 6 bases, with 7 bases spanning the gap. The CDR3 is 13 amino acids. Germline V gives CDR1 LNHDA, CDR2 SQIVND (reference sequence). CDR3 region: CASSIQKSGELFF. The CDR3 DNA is TGTGCCAGTAGTATACAGAAGTCCGGGGAGCTGTTTTTT.

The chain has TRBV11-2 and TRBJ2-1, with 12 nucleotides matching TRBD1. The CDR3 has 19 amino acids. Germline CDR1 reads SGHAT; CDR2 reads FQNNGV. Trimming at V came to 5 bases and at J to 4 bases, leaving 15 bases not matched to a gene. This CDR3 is CASSRGTGQGAPRYNEQFF. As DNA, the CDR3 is TGTGCCAGCAGCAGAGGGACGGGACAGGGGGCGCCCCGTTACAATGAGCAGTTCTTC.

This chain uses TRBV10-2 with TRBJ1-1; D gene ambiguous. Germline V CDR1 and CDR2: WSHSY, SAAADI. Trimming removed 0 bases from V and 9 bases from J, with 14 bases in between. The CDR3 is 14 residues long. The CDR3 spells CASSESVWGSQAFF. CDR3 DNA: TGCGCCAGCAGTGAGTCTGTGTGGGGATCGCAAGCTTTCTTT.

The CDR3 nucleotides are TGTGCCAGCAGCTTAGACAGGGGTGCGGAGACCCAGTACTTC. Its translation is CASSLDRGAETQYF. The J gene is TRBJ2-5, the V gene TRBV7-2; 7 bases are shared with TRBD1. Germline assignment: CDR1 SGHTA and CDR2 FQGNSA. This CDR3 contains 14 residues. The junction had 4 bases not matched to a gene; V was cut back by 1 base and J by 5 bases.

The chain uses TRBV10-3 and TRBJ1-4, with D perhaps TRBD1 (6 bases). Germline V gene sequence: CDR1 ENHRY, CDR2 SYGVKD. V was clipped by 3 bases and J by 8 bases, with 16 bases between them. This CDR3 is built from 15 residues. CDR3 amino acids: CAISDQGRHEEKLFF. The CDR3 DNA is TGTGCCATCAGTGACCAGGGGAGGCATGAGGAAAAACTGTTTTTT.

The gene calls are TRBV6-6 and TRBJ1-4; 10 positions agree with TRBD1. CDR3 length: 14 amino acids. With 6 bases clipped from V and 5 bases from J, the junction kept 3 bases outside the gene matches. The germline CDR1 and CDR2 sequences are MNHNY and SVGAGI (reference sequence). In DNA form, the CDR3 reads TGTGCCAGCAGCTGGACAGGGGGGAATGAAAAACTGTTTTTT. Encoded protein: CASSWTGGNEKLFF.